This T cell receptor beta chain was recovered during a study of blood T cell repertoires in COVID-19. Overall study context: Acute and convalescent COVID-19 specimens originated in the United States, Italy and Spain.

Clones were sequenced by immunoSEQ multiplex PCR, and TCRdb holds only the in-frame ones, with some missing. The profile covers a few hundred thousand clones, with 84% appearing a single time and 9.7% taken by the ten largest. This clone has a single count. Other nucleotide sequences from this sample produce the same CDR3. Germline CDR1 and CDR2: SGHTA and FQGNSA. The CDR3 loop spans 15 amino acids. The germline V and J ends were trimmed by 5 bases and 1 base, with 12 bases remaining between them. The clonotype comes from a man in his fifties or sixties with active or convalescent COVID-19. The V gene is TRBV7-2, the J gene TRBJ2-1; maybe TRBD2 (6 bases). The specimen was peripheral blood. This CDR3 is CASSPSGSSYNEQFF. The CDR3 DNA is TGTGCCAGCAGCCCAAGCGGGTCTTCCTACAATGAGCAGTTCTTC.